This T cell receptor beta chain was sequenced during a study of blood T cell repertoires in COVID-19. The table came from immunoSEQ multiplex PCR; TCRdb's copy has only in-frame clones and leaves some out. The table includes 200,000 to 250,000 clones, around three quarters detected once. This clone was seen only a few times. Germline V lookup: CDR1 SGHRS, CDR2 YFSETQ. This CDR3 is built from 15 residues. The V and J ends lost 5 bases and 9 bases, in that order; junction bases with no gene match: 12. This rearrangement joins TRBV5-1 to TRBJ2-1; TRBD1 matches at 9 bases. The clonotype originates from a woman aged 65 to 85 with acute or convalescent COVID-19. Material: peripheral blood. CDR3 sequence: CASRGLGTGSSEQFF. Written as DNA, the CDR3 is TGCGCCAGCAGAGGACTCGGGACAGGGTCAAGTGAGCAGTTCTTC.